These T cell receptor beta chains were read from a single sample in a study of blood T cell repertoires in COVID-19. The repertoire was sequenced with immunoSEQ multiplex PCR; TCRdb's copy has only in-frame clones and lacks some. The sample comprises about 110,000 clones, roughly 75% of which are singletons, and 4% to 5.5% rests with the top ten. Sequencing used peripheral blood. The receptors originated from a human donor in a cohort sampled during active or convalescent COVID-19. The CDR3 runs from the conserved cysteine through the conserved F or W. Fields, in order: CDR3 DNA, CDR3 protein, V gene, D gene, J gene, clone size. D genes are given only for firm matches. Some rows mark clone size as missing; the rest say once, few, many or name a class of expanded clone.

CDR3nt: TGTGCCAGCTCACGGCGGGAGGGCCCCGTAGATACGCAGTATTTT
CDR3aa: CASSRREGPVDTQYF
v_gene: TRBV18
d_gene: TRBD2
j_gene: TRBJ2-3
abundance: NA

CDR3nt: TGCGCCAGCAGTGAGCCAGCGGGTCCCACAGATACGCAGTATTTT
CDR3aa: CASSEPAGPTDTQYF
v_gene: TRBV10-2
d_gene: NA
j_gene: TRBJ2-3
abundance: NA

CDR3nt: TGTGCCAGCAGTTTATTAGCCAGACTGAGCAATCAGCCCCAGCATTTT
CDR3aa: CASSLLARLSNQPQHF
v_gene: TRBV28
d_gene: NA
j_gene: TRBJ1-5
abundance: NA

CDR3nt: TGTGCCTGGAAACCGGGAAGTCAGGCCGGGGAGCTGTTTTTT
CDR3aa: CAWKPGSQAGELFF
v_gene: TRBV30
d_gene: NA
j_gene: TRBJ2-2
abundance: NA

CDR3nt: TGTGCCAGCAGTCCCCTCCTAAAGGGGAGGAAAGAGACCCAGTACTTC
CDR3aa: CASSPLLKGRKETQYF
v_gene: TRBV27
d_gene: NA
j_gene: TRBJ2-5
abundance: NA

CDR3nt: TGTGCCAGCAGCAGCGGGTGGGGGTACGAGCAGTACTTC
CDR3aa: CASSSGWGYEQYF
v_gene: TRBV11-2
d_gene: NA
j_gene: TRBJ2-7
abundance: NA

CDR3nt: TGTGCCAGCAGTACCAGGGGGGACTACCAAGAGACCCAGTACTTC
CDR3aa: CASSTRGDYQETQYF
v_gene: TRBV6-2/TRBV6-3
d_gene: NA
j_gene: TRBJ2-5
abundance: NA

CDR3nt: TGTGCCATCAGTGAGCCCCCGGGAACCGAAGATCCCTACACAGATACGCAGTATTTT
CDR3aa: CAISEPPGTEDPYTDTQYF
v_gene: TRBV10-3
d_gene: NA
j_gene: TRBJ2-3
abundance: NA

CDR3nt: TGTGCCAGCAGTTTGGGGTACAGGGGGCGTTACGAGCAGTACTTC
CDR3aa: CASSLGYRGRYEQYF
v_gene: TRBV28
d_gene: TRBD1
j_gene: TRBJ2-7
abundance: NA

CDR3nt: TGTGCCAGTAGTATAGTGGCCGGGACATCAACCTACGAGCAGTACTTC
CDR3aa: CASSIVAGTSTYEQYF
v_gene: TRBV19
d_gene: NA
j_gene: TRBJ2-7
abundance: NA

CDR3nt: TGTGCCAGTAGTCCTAGCGGGAGGGTCTCCTACAATGAGCAGTTCTTC
CDR3aa: CASSPSGRVSYNEQFF
v_gene: TRBV19
d_gene: TRBD2
j_gene: TRBJ2-1
abundance: NA

CDR3nt: TGTGCCAGCAGCTCCTCGACAGGGGCCCAGTATGGCTACACCTTC
CDR3aa: CASSSSTGAQYGYTF
v_gene: TRBV7-2
d_gene: TRBD1
j_gene: TRBJ1-2
abundance: NA

CDR3nt: TGTGCCAGCAGTTTATTAGGTACCGGGACAGGGGGCTACGAGCAGTACTTC
CDR3aa: CASSLLGTGTGGYEQYF
v_gene: TRBV27
d_gene: TRBD1
j_gene: TRBJ2-7
abundance: NA

CDR3nt: TGTGCCAGCAGTTTCCCGGGTCCGGGTAGCGAAAAACTGTTTTTT
CDR3aa: CASSFPGPGSEKLFF
v_gene: TRBV27
d_gene: NA
j_gene: TRBJ1-4
abundance: NA

CDR3nt: TGTGCCAGCAGGGGGCCGCTAAACTCTGGAAACACCATATATTTT
CDR3aa: CASRGPLNSGNTIYF
v_gene: TRBV2
d_gene: NA
j_gene: TRBJ1-3
abundance: NA

CDR3nt: TGTGCCAGCAGCTTAACCTGGACAGGGACCAGCACTGAAGCTTTCTTT
CDR3aa: CASSLTWTGTSTEAFF
v_gene: TRBV5-4
d_gene: TRBD1
j_gene: TRBJ1-1
abundance: NA

CDR3nt: TGTGCCAGCAGTTTAAGGAGGCAAGCGGGTTACAATGAGCAGTTCTTC
CDR3aa: CASSLRRQAGYNEQFF
v_gene: TRBV28
d_gene: NA
j_gene: TRBJ2-1
abundance: once

CDR3nt: TGTGCCAGTTCCTATGACGGGGGGCCCGGGGAGCTGTTTTTT
CDR3aa: CASSYDGGPGELFF
v_gene: TRBV19
d_gene: NA
j_gene: TRBJ2-2
abundance: NA

CDR3nt: TGTGCCAGCAGACTAGTCGGGACAGGGTGGGAAAAACTGTTTTTT
CDR3aa: CASRLVGTGWEKLFF
v_gene: TRBV6-6
d_gene: TRBD1
j_gene: TRBJ1-4
abundance: NA

CDR3nt: TGTGCCAGCAGCTTTCAGGAGACCCAGTACTTC
CDR3aa: CASSFQETQYF
v_gene: TRBV5-6
d_gene: NA
j_gene: TRBJ2-5
abundance: NA

CDR3nt: TGTGCCAGCAGCCCATCGGAACGGAGGGGAGAGACCCAGTACTTC
CDR3aa: CASSPSERRGETQYF
v_gene: TRBV6-2/TRBV6-3
d_gene: NA
j_gene: TRBJ2-5
abundance: NA

CDR3nt: TGTGCCAGCAGCTTAGGTCCCTGGCGGGGGGGCCGTCGAACCGGGGAGCTGTTTTTT
CDR3aa: CASSLGPWRGGRRTGELFF
v_gene: TRBV5-6
d_gene: TRBD2
j_gene: TRBJ2-2
abundance: NA